This TCR beta chain was identified during a study of cytomegalovirus exposure and HLA in healthy donors. Both 60 Vbeta primers and 13 Jbeta primers went into the PCR. Repertoires were generated with immunoSEQ multiplex PCR, while TCRdb's copy carries only in-frame clones and drops some. The table includes about 130,000 clones, 66% detected once. Germline CDR1 and CDR2: SEHNR and FQNEAQ (reference sequence). This CDR3 spans 14 amino acids. Trimming left V 5 bases short and J 0 bases short, with 8 bases between. The clonotype originates from a human donor in good health. Source material: PBMCs. J is TRBJ1-3 and V is TRBV7-9; the D is unclear. CDR3 DNA: TGTGCCAGCAGCCCCTCCGTCTCTGGAAACACCATATATTTT. Residues: CASSPSVSGNTIYF.